These 4 T cell receptor beta chains came from one sample sequenced in a study of human T cells and chemical hapten exposure (dated by TCRdb to the early 2020s). Receptors were amplified or captured by RACE. TCRdb shows the sequencer as NextSeq 500. TCRdb passed the public sequencing reads through fastp at Q25 and MiXCR, retaining productive beta sequences. Here each entry gathers all rows of one CDR3 protein and keeps the most common genes and DNA. The sample data list 380,000 or so distinct CDR3 sequences, and 5.5% of these were observed just once. The top ten hold around 8% of the sample. Per the publication, the time point label means: pre-sensitization, week 0. This specimen's treatment or condition label, interpreted: therapeutic diphenylcyclopropenone sensitization with weekly scalp DPC. The sample consisted of whole blood, taken in connection with sensitization to the hapten diphenylcyclopropenone (DPC). These TCRs come from a woman aged 18-29 years with alopecia areata. Some clones in this sample may be carry-over from other donors' samples.

This clonotype appeared many times. The chain uses TRBV6-4 and TRBJ1-2; 9 bases are a match to TRBD1. CDR1 and CDR2 from the germline V gene are MRHNA and SNTAGT. The CDR3 sequence is 17 residues long. The J segment lost 0 bases and the V segment lost 4 bases, leaving 9 bases of the junction unmatched. The CDR3 protein is CASSALPGTGTNYGYTF. In nucleotides, the CDR3 is TGTGCCAGCAGTGCCCTTCCCGGGACAGGGACTAACTATGGCTACACCTTC.

This clonotype was seen more than once but under ten times. The V and J genes are TRBV2 and TRBJ2-7; D gene uncertain. The germline V gene has CDR1 SNHLY and CDR2 FYNNEI. Between the trimmed V and J ends, which lost 3 bases and 1 base, there was a span of 10 bases. This CDR3 has 14 residues. The CDR3 here is CASSDWTVSYEQYF. The CDR3 DNA sequence: TGTGCCAGCAGTGACTGGACGGTGTCCTACGAGCAGTACTTC.

This clonotype was counted many times. This chain uses TRBV4-2 with TRBJ2-7, with 12 bases that match TRBD2. This CDR3 spans 18 amino acids. V lost 0 bases and J lost 3; bases outside the gene matches: 9. CDR1 is LGHNA and CDR2 is YNFKEQ in the germline V gene. Written as DNA, the CDR3 is TGTGCCAGCAGCCAAGAGACTAGCGGGGGCTCCCGGTACTACGAGCAGTACTTC. As protein: CASSQETSGGSRYYEQYF.

On this clonotype: A much larger clone sits a single nucleotide away, making a read error possible. The chain recombines TRBV29-1 with TRBJ2-7, with D possibly matching TRBD1 (6 bases). The CDR3 is 13 amino acids. The ends were cut back, 4 bases at V and 2 bases at J, with 12 bases in the middle. Per germline, CDR1 SQVTM and CDR2 ANQGSEA. CDR3 in amino acids: CSVGWDTPYEQYF. CDR3 bases: TGCAGCGTTGGGTGGGACACACCCTACGAGCAGTACTTC.